Included here is one T cell receptor (beta chain) sequence, with context. Its antigen is currently unknown. This sample was included in a study of T cells in Graves' hyperthyroidism and ophthalmopathy. The study's findings and limits: Separating ophthalmopathy from stable hyperthyroidism was achieved by a 13 V-J model. The majority of expanded thyroid clonotypes above 0.001 also appeared in blood.

Patients showing uncontrolled infection, other autoimmune disease, pregnancy or lactation were ineligible. Every diagnosis used clinical symptoms, serum thyroxine and TRAb, thyroid ultrasound and orbital computed tomography. From RNA transcripts, TCR beta CDR3 regions were amplified. TCR CDR3 regions were first amplified by RT-PCR with HTBI primers. TCRdb re-called the multiplex PCR reads through MiXCR, storing one row per CDR3 protein. Of about 400,000 distinct CDR3 sequences listed, about 14% are singletons. This receptor was identified in a man aged 45-65 years with Graves' ophthalmopathy. The specimen was blood.

The CDR3 sequence is CASSLGSSGSRQFF. In DNA, the CDR3 is TGCGCCAGCAGCTTGGGGTCTAGCGGGAGTCGGCAGTTCTTC. The chain couples TRBV5-1 to TRBJ2-1, with 10 bases aligning to TRBD2. Germline CDR1 is SGHRS and CDR2 is YFSETQ. This CDR3 spans 14 amino acids. V dropped 0 bases and J dropped 12; count of bases not matched to a gene: 6.